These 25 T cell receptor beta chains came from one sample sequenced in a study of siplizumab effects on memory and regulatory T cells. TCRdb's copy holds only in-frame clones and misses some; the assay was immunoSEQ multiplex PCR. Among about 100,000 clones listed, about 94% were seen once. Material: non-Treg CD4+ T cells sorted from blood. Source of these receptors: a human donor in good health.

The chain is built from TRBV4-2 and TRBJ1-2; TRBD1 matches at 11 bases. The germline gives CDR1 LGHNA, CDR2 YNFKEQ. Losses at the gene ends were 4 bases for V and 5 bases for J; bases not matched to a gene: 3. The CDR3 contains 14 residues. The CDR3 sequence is CASSPWDRGYGYTF. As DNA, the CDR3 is TGTGCCAGCAGCCCCTGGGACAGGGGGTATGGCTACACCTTC.

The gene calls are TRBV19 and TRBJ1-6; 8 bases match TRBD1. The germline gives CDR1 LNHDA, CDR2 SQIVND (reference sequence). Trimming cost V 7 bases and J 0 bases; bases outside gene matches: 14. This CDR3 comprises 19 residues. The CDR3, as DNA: TGTGCCAGTACCCCTTCCGGGACAGGACTCAGCTCCTATAATTCACCCCTCCACTTT. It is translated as CASTPSGTGLSSYNSPLHF. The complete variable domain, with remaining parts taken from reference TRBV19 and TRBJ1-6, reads DGGITQSPKYLFRKEGQNVTLSCEQNLNHDAMYWYRQDPGQGLRLIYYSQIVNDFQKGDIAEGYSVSREKKESFPLTVTSAQKNPTAFYLCASTPSGTGLSSYNSPLHFGNGTRLTVT.

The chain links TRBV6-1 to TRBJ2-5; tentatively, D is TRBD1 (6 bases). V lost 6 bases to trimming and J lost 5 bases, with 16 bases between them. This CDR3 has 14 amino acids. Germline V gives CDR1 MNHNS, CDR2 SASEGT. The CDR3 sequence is CASSATGLRETQYF. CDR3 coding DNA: TGTGCCAGCAGCGCTACAGGGTTGCGTGAGACCCAGTACTTC.

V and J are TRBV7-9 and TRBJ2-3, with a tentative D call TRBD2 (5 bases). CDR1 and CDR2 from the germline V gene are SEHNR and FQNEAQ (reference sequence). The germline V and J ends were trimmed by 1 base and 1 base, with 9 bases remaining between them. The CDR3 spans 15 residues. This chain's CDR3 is CASSLVVGGTDTQYF. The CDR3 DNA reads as TGTGCCAGCAGCTTAGTTGTCGGGGGCACAGATACGCAGTATTTT.

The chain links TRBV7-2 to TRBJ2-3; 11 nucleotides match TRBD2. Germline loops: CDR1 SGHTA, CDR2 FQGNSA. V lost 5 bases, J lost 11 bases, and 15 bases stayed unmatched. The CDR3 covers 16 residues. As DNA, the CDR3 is TGTGCCAGCAGCCCGGGACTAGCGGCTTTAATTGGGGGGCAGTATTTT. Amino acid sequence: CASSPGLAALIGGQYF.

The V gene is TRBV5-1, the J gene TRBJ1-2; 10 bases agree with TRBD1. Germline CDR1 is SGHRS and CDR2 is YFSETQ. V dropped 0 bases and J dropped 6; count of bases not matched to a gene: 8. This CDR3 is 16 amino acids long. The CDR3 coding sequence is TGCGCCAGCAGCTTGGCCTGGGGACAGGGGAGCGATGGCTACACCTTC. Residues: CASSLAWGQGSDGYTF.

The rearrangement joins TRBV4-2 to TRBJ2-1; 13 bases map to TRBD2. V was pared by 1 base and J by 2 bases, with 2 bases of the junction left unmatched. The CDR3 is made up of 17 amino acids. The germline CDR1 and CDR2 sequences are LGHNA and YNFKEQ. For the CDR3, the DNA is TGTGCCAGCAGCCAAGGACTAGCGGGAGGCCCCTACAATGAGCAGTTCTTC. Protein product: CASSQGLAGGPYNEQFF.

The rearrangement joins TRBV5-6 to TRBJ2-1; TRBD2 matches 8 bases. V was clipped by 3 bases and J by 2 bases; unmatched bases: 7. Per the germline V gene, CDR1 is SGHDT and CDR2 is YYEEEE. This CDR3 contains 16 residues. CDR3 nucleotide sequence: TGTGCCAGCAGCTATATCCACGGGGGGGCCTACAATGAGCAGTTCTTC. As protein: CASSYIHGGAYNEQFF.

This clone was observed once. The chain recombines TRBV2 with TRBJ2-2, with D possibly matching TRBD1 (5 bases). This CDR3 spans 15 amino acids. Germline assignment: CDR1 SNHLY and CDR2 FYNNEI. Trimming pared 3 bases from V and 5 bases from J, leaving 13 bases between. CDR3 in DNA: TGTGCCAGCAGTGACAGGGTCGGTAGAACCGGGGAGCTGTTTTTT. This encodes CASSDRVGRTGELFF.

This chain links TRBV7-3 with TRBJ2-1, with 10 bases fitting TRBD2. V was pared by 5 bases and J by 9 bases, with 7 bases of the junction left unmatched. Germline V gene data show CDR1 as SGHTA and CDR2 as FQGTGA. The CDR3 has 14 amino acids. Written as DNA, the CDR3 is TGTGCCAGCAGCCGGACTAGCGGATCGGGTGAGCAGTTCTTC. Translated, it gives CASSRTSGSGEQFF.

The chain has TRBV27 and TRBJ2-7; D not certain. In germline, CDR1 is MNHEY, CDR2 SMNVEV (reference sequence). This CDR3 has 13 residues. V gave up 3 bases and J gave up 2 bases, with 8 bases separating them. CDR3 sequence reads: CASSFGAAYEQYF. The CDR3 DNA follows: TGTGCCAGCAGTTTCGGAGCAGCCTACGAGCAGTACTTC.

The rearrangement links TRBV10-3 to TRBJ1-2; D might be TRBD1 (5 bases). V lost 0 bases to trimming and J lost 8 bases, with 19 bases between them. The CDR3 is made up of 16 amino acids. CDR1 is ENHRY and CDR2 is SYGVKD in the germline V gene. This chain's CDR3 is CAISESGGRETLGYTF. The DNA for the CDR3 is TGTGCCATCAGTGAGTCTGGTGGCAGGGAAACCCTCGGCTACACCTTC.

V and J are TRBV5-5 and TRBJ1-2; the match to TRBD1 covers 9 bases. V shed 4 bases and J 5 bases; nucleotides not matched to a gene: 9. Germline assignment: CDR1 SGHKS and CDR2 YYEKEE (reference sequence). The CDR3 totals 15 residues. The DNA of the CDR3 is TGTGCCAGCAGCACTTTAACAGGGGGCGCATATGGCTACACCTTC. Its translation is CASSTLTGGAYGYTF.

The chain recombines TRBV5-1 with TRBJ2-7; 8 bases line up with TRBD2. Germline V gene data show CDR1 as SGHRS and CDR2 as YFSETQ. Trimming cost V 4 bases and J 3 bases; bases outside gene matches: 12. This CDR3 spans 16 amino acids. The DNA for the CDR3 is TGCGCCAGCAGCCGAGGAGGCGGGAGGCCGGACTACGAGCAGTACTTC. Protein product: CASSRGGGRPDYEQYF.

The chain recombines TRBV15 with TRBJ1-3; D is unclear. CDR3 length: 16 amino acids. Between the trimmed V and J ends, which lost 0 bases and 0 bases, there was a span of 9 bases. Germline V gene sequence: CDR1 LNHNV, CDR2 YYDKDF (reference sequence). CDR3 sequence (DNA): TGTGCCACCAGCAGAGAGCAGTTAGGCTCTGGAAACACCATATATTTT. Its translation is CATSREQLGSGNTIYF.

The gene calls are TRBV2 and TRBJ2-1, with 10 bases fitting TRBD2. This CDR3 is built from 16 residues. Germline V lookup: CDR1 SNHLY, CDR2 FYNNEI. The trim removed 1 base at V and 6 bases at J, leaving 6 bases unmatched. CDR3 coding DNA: TGTGCCAGCAGTGAAGGTCTAGCGGGAGTACTCAATGAGCAGTTCTTC. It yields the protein CASSEGLAGVLNEQFF.

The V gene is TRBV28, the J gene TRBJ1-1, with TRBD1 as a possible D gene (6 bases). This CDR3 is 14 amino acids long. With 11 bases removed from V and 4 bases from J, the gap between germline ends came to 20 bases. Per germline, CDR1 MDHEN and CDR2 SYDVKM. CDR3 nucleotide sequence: TGTGCCGCCCTAGAGGGGGGGCTCAGCACTGAAGCTTTCTTT. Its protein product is CAALEGGLSTEAFF. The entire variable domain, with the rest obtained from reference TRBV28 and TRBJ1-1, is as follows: DVKVTQSSRYLVKRTGEKVFLECVQDMDHENMFWYRQDPGLGLRLIYFSYDVKMKEKGDIPEGYSVSREKKERFSLILESASTNQTSMYLCAALEGGLSTEAFFGQGTRLTVV.

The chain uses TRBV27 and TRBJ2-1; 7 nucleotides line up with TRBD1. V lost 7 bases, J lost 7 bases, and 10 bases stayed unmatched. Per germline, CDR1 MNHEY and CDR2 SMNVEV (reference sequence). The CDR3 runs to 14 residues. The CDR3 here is CASTLNRGGNEQFF. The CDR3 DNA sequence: TGTGCCAGCACCCTAAACAGGGGTGGAAATGAGCAGTTCTTC.

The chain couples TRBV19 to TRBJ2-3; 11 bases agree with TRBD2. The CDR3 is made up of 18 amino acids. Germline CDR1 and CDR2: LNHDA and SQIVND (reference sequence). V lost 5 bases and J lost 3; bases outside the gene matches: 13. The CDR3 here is CASSRIAGGPKGTDTQYF. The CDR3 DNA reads TGTGCCAGTAGTCGTATAGCGGGAGGGCCAAAGGGGACAGATACGCAGTATTTT.

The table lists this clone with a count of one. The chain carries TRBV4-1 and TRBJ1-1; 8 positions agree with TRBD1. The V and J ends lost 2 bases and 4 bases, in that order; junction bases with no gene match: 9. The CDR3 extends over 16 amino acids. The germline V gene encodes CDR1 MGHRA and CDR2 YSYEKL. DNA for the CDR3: TGCGCCAGCAGCCAACCAAGACAGGGGCCTCGCACTGAAGCTTTCTTT. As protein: CASSQPRQGPRTEAFF.

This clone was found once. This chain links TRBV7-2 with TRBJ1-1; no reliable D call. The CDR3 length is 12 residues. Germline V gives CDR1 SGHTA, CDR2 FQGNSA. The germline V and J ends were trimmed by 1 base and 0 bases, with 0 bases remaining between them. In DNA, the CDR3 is TGTGCCAGCAGCTTAGTGAACACTGAAGCTTTCTTT. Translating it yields CASSLVNTEAFF.

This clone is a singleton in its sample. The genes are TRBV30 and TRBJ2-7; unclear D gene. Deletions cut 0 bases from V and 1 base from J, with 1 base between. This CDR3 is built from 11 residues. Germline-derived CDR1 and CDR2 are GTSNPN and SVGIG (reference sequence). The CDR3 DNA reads TGTGCCTGGAGTGTTTCCTACGAGCAGTACTTC. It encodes CAWSVSYEQYF. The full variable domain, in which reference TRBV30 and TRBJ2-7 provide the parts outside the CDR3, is SQTIHQWPATLVQPVGSPLSLECTVEGTSNPNLYWYRQAAGRGLQLLFYSVGIGQISSEVPQNLSASRPQDRQFILSSKKLLLSDSGFYLCAWSVSYEQYFGPGTRLTVT.

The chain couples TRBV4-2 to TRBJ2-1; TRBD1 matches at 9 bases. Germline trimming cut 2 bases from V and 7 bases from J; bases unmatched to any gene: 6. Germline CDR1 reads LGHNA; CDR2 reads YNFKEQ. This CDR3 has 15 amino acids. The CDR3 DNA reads TGTGCCAGCAGCCAATCGGACAGGGGTCGGAATGAGCAGTTCTTC. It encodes CASSQSDRGRNEQFF.

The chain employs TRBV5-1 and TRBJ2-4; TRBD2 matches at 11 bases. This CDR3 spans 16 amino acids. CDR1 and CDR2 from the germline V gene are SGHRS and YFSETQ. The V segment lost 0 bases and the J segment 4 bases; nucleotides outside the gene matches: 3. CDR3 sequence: CASSLGLAGTKNIQYF. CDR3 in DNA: TGCGCCAGCAGCTTGGGACTAGCGGGAACGAAAAACATTCAGTACTTC.

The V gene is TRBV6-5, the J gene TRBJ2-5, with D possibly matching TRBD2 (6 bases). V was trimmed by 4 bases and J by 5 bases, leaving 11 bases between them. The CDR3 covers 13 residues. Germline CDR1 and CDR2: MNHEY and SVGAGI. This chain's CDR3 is CASSSTRFETQYF. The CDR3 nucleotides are TGTGCCAGCAGTTCGACTAGATTTGAGACCCAGTACTTC.